This T cell receptor (beta chain) derives from a study of blood T cell repertoires in COVID-19. CDR3 length equals 18 residues. Germline values: CDR1 MNHEY, CDR2 SMNVEV (reference sequence). About this clone itself: At one of its ends the junction is not consistent with the germline gene, which may arise from a read error.

TCRdb's table, derived via immunoSEQ multiplex PCR, lists solely in-frame clones and lacks some. This sample has 250,000 to 300,000 clones, with 89% found just once. The sequencing input was peripheral blood. The source is an older woman with acute or convalescent COVID-19. V usage is TRBV27 and J usage is TRBJ2-2; TRBD2 matches at 10 bases. The CDR3, as DNA: TGTGCCAGCAGTTCCAGAAGAGCGGGAGGGCCGAAAACCGGGGAGCTGTTTTTT. As protein: CASSSRRAGGPKTGELFF.